Included here is one TCR beta chain sequence, with context. The source of the sample is a study of T cell changes during pregnancy in multiple sclerosis. Repertoires were generated with immunoSEQ multiplex PCR, while TCRdb's copy carries only in-frame clones and drops some. The table records approximately 130,000 clones, roughly 96% of them present only once. Germline V lookup: CDR1 SQVTM, CDR2 ANQGSEA. Losses at the gene ends were 4 bases for V and 8 bases for J; bases not matched to a gene: 7. The length of the CDR3 is 14 residues. Here the sequenced sample was peripheral blood, taken after pregnancy. The chain is built from TRBV29-1 and TRBJ2-3, with 12 bases lining up with TRBD2. This receptor was identified in a female donor with multiple sclerosis, enrolled in a pregnancy study. The CDR3 here is CSVGGLAGLSTQYF. The DNA of the CDR3 is TGCAGCGTTGGGGGACTAGCGGGTTTGAGTACGCAGTATTTT.